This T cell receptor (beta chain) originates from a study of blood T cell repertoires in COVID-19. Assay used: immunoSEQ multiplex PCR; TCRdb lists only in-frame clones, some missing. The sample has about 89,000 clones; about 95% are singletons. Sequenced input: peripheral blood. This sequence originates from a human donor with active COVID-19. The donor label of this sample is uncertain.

This chain's CDR3 is CASSYSASGRNEQFF. CDR3 nucleotide sequence: TGTGCCAGCAGTTACTCTGCTAGCGGGAGGAATGAGCAGTTCTTC. V gene TRBV6-6 combines with J gene TRBJ2-1; 11 bases fit TRBD2. This CDR3 is 15 amino acids long. Per the germline V gene, CDR1 is MNHNY and CDR2 is SVGAGI (reference sequence). Germline trimming cut 0 bases from V and 7 bases from J; bases unmatched to any gene: 2.